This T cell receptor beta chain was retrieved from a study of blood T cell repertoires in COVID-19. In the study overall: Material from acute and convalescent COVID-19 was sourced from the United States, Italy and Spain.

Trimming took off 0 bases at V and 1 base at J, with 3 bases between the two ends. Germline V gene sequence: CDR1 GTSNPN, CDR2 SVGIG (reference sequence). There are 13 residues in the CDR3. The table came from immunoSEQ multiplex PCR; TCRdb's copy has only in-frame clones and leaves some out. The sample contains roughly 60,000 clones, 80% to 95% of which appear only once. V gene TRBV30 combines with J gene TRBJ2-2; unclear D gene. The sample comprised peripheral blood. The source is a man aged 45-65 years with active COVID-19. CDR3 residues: CAWSVRNTGELFF. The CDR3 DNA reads TGTGCCTGGAGTGTCAGGAACACCGGGGAGCTGTTTTTT.